This T cell receptor beta chain was sequenced during a study of blood T cells in healthy people across ages. Whole-study findings and limits: For the donors, CMV status was unknown and possibly confounded expanded clonotype changes. Older age went with lower TCR beta diversity per million T cells, in a roughly linear way.

A minimum of 6 million PBMCs was isolated per sample. V was shortened by 4 bases and J by 8 bases, with 11 bases between the two germline ends. The length of the CDR3 is 12 residues. Per germline, CDR1 SGHAT and CDR2 FQNNGV. This clonotype was recorded a few times. The antigen is not known. Together with a sample-barcoded 5' primer, a J-beta primer mix was included in a second PCR lasting roughly 6 to 12 cycles. TCRdb independently ran MiXCR on the 5' RACE reads; one entry per CDR3 protein. The sample contains 600,000 to 800,000 distinct CDR3 sequences, roughly half of which appear only once. The source is a woman aged 80 or older in good health. The chain employs TRBV11-2 and TRBJ1-2; weak D call: TRBD1 (6 bases). What was sequenced was blood. The CDR3 loop is CASSWAGDGYTF. CDR3 coding DNA: TGTGCCAGCAGCTGGGCAGGGGACGGCTACACCTTC.